Each of the 10 T cell receptor beta chains below was sequenced from the same sample in a study of T cell responses to AZD1222 COVID-19 vaccine (dated by TCRdb to about 2021). Library preparation used the immunoSEQ multiplex PCR assay. Not all clones reach the TCRdb copy of this immuneACCESS table, which keeps in-frame sequences only. Checked studies attribute under half of the gap to unresolved V genes and leave the rest unexplained. The sample yields over 90,000 clones; around 86% were counted once. The top ten constitute approximately 5% of the sample. Explained via the paper, the time point label denotes: baseline before first vaccination. Here the sequenced sample was peripheral blood, taken on day 0 of AZD1222 vaccination. The origin of the receptors is an adult in good health.

J is TRBJ1-1 and V is TRBV7-2, with 7 bases lining up with TRBD1. J lost 5 bases, V lost 0 bases, and 12 bases had no gene match. CDR3 length: 17 amino acids. Germline-derived CDR1 and CDR2 are SGHTA and FQGNSA. The CDR3 here is CASSLAGRGPIRTEAFF. CDR3 bases: TGTGCCAGCAGCTTAGCTGGGAGGGGGCCGATTAGGACTGAAGCTTTCTTT.

The chain combines TRBV12-5 with TRBJ1-1; D not resolved. The CDR3 sequence is 14 residues long. The V gene's germline CDR1 is LGHNT and CDR2 FRNRAP. V was cut by 2 bases and J by 1 base, with 8 bases left in between. The CDR3 bases are TGTGCTAGTGGTTTGACTACCGGGAACACTGAAGCTTTCTTT. Translation gives CASGLTTGNTEAFF.

The V gene is TRBV27, the J gene TRBJ2-1, with TRBD1 identical over 7 bases. The germline V gene encodes CDR1 MNHEY and CDR2 SMNVEV (reference sequence). The J segment lost 5 bases and the V segment lost 0 bases, leaving 7 bases of the junction unmatched. The CDR3 is made up of 16 amino acids. The CDR3 nucleotides are TGTGCCAGCAGTTTATCTTCGACAGGGTACGACAATGAGCAGTTCTTC. It specifies CASSLSSTGYDNEQFF.

The chain recombines TRBV5-6 with TRBJ1-2; perhaps TRBD1 as D (5 bases). CDR1 SGHDT and CDR2 YYEEEE come from the germline V gene. Deletions cut 4 bases from V and 4 bases from J, with 17 bases between. The CDR3 runs 15 residues. The CDR3 loop reads CASSPSPGGGYGYTF. The CDR3 DNA follows: TGTGCCAGCAGCCCCTCGCCCGGGGGTGGCTATGGCTACACCTTC.

This clone was counted between two and nine times. The rearrangement joins TRBV15 to TRBJ1-6; 7 bases are a match to TRBD1. This CDR3 is built from 14 residues. V was pared by 1 base and J by 8 bases, with 2 bases of the junction left unmatched. Germline assignment: CDR1 LNHNV and CDR2 YYDKDF (reference sequence). CDR3 in amino acids: CATSRGQGYSPLHF. CDR3 in DNA: TGTGCCACCAGCAGAGGACAGGGATATTCACCCCTCCACTTT. The whole variable domain, filled in from reference TRBV15 and TRBJ1-6, reads DAMVIQNPRYQVTQFGKPVTLSCSQTLNHNVMYWYQQKSSQAPKLLFHYYDKDFNNEADTPDNFQSRRPNTSFCFLDIRSPGLGDTAMYLCATSRGQGYSPLHFGNGTRLTVT.

As to this clone: At one end, the junction sequence differs from germline, possibly due to a read error. The CDR3, as DNA: TGTGCCAGCAGAACCGGTGGGGCCCGCTACTCCCACTTC. Amino acids: CASRTGGARYSHF. The chain is built from TRBV12-3 or TRBV12-4 and TRBJ2-7; tentative D call: TRBD1 (5 bases). This CDR3 has 13 amino acids.

Remarks on this clone: The DNA is left out, because the CDR3 cannot be placed on it with certainty; the CDR3 is given as TCRdb lists it. This chain joins TRBV5-5 and TRBJ2-7; TRBD2, as called in the table, went unchecked against the DNA. The CDR3 region is 15 residues in length, termini included. CDR1 is SGHKS and CDR2 is YYEKEE in the germline V gene (reference sequence). CDR3 protein: CASSTSGDLGSEQYF.

This chain connects TRBV7-2 to TRBJ1-3, with D maybe TRBD1 (6 bases). The V gene lost 2 bases and the J gene lost 4 bases, with 12 bases spanning the gap. Per the germline V gene, CDR1 is SGHTA and CDR2 is FQGNSA. The CDR3 is 15 amino acids. CDR3 in amino acids: CASSLIRGTGNTIYF. The CDR3 DNA reads as TGTGCCAGCAGCTTAATAAGGGGGACGGGAAACACCATATATTTT.

The CDR3 nucleotides read TGTGCCAGCAGCTTAGTCGGTAGGGACTACGAGCAGTACTTC. Its translation is CASSLVGRDYEQYF. The chain has TRBV7-2 and TRBJ2-7; no clear D gene. The germline V gene encodes CDR1 SGHTA and CDR2 FQGNSA. V was clipped by 1 base and J by 3 bases, with 10 bases between them. The CDR3 has 14 amino acids.

The V call is TRBV28, the J call TRBJ1-6; D is possibly TRBD1 (6 bases). This CDR3 comprises 14 residues. Germline V gene lookup returns CDR1 MDHEN and CDR2 SYDVKM. V gave up 2 bases and J gave up 5 bases, with 7 bases separating them. The CDR3, as DNA: TGTGCCAGCAGTTTAACAGGGAATAATTCACCCCTCCACTTT. Protein sequence: CASSLTGNNSPLHF.